This is a list of T cell receptor beta chains from one sample in a study of T cell responses to AZD1222 COVID-19 vaccine. Some clones are missing from TCRdb's copy, which holds only in-frame ones; the method was immunoSEQ multiplex PCR. There are 150,000 or so clones in the sample; over 75% occur only once, and over 1.2% lies in the top ten. Sequencing was performed on peripheral blood, taken on day 0 of AZD1222 vaccination. The origin of the receptors is an adult in good health. Each CDR3 is given with its conserved first and last residue. The D gene is left open where the match is weak. A row's size may be missing; if present it is once, few, many or a size class.

>NA|NA|TRBJ1-4|TRBV2
CASSPGTRNEKLFF
TGTGCCAGCAGTCCCGGGACCCGTAATGAAAAACTGTTTTTT
>NA|NA|TRBJ1-1|TRBV2
CASSELGTNTEAFF
TGTGCCAGCAGTGAACTCGGAACGAACACTGAAGCTTTCTTT
>NA|NA|TRBJ2-7|TRBV6-5
CASSYEGDSYEQYF
TGTGCCAGCAGTTACGAGGGAGATTCCTACGAGCAGTACTTC
>few|NA|TRBJ1-1|TRBV9
CASSVGVSTEAFF
TGTGCCAGCAGCGTCGGGGTTAGCACTGAAGCTTTCTTT
>NA|NA|TRBJ1-2|TRBV4-3
CASSQDLRGSVYGYTF
TGCGCCAGCAGCCAAGATCTTAGAGGGTCGGTCTATGGCTACACCTTC
>NA|TRBD1|TRBJ1-3|TRBV11-2
CASSTDRISGNTIYF
TGTGCCAGCAGCACGGACAGGATCTCTGGAAACACCATATATTTT
>NA|NA|TRBJ1-3|TRBV19
CASSPQQGQVWSAGNTIYF
TGTGCCAGTAGTCCCCAACAGGGTCAAGTATGGTCGGCTGGAAACACCATATATTTT
>few|TRBD1|TRBJ1-4|TRBV7-9
CASSLVQGAMEKLFF
TGTGCCAGCAGCTTAGTCCAGGGGGCGATGGAAAAACTGTTTTTT
>once|TRBD1|TRBJ1-5|TRBV27
CASSQYRGDSSNQPQHF
TGTGCCAGCAGTCAATACAGGGGGGATTCTAGCAATCAGCCCCAGCATTTT
>NA|NA|TRBJ1-1|TRBV18
CASSEVVLNTEAFF
TGTGCCAGCTCTGAGGTCGTACTGAACACTGAAGCTTTCTTT
>once|NA|TRBJ1-2|TRBV28
CASSSRGNYGYTF
TGTGCCAGCAGTTCCCGGGGTAACTATGGCTACACCTTC